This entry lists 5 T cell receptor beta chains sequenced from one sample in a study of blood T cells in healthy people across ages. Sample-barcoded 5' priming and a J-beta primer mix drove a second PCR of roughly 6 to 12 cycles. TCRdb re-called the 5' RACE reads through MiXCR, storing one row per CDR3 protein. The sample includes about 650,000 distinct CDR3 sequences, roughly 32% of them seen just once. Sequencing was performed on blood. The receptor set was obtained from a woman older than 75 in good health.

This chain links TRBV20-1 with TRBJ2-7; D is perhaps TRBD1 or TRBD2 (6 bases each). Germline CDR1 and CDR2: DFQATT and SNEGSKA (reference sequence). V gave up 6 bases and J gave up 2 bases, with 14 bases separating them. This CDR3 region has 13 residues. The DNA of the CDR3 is TGCAGTGCCGGCGGGACAAATACCTACGAGCAGTACTTC. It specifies CSAGGTNTYEQYF.

The CDR3 spells CASNPGQYTYGYTF. CDR3 nucleotides: TGTGCCAGCAACCCCGGACAGTACACCTATGGCTACACCTTC. V usage is TRBV7-9 and J usage is TRBJ1-2; D perhaps matches TRBD1 (6 bases). This CDR3 has 14 residues. V was trimmed by 7 bases and J by 4 bases, leaving 16 bases between them. Germline CDR1 and CDR2: SEHNR and FQNEAQ (reference sequence).

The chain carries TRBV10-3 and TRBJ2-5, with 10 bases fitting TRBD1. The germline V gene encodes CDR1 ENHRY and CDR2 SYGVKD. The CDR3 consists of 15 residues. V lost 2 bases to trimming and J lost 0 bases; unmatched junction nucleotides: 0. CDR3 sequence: CAISEGTGDQETQYF. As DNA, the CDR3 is TGTGCCATCAGTGAGGGGACAGGGGACCAAGAGACCCAGTACTTC.

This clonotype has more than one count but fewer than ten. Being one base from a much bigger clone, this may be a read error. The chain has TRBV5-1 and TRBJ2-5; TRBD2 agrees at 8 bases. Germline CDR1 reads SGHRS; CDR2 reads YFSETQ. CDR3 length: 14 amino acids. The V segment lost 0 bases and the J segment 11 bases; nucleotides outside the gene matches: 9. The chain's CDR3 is CASSLDSGENEQYF. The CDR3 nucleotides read TGCGCCAGCAGCTTGGATAGCGGGGAAAATGAGCAGTACTTC.

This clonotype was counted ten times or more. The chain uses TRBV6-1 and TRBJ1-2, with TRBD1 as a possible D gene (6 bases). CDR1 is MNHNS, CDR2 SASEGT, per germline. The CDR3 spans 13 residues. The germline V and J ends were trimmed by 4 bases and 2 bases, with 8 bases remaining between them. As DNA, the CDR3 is TGTGCCAGCAGTGGGACAGACAACTATGGCTACACCTTC. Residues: CASSGTDNYGYTF.